The clone carrying this T cell receptor beta chain was detected only a few times. What it binds is unknown. The trim removed 8 bases at V and 4 bases at J, leaving 9 bases unmatched. The CDR3 is 14 amino acids. Germline CDR1 is SGHRS and CDR2 is YFSETQ. The data were taken from a study of CD8 T cells in ankylosing spondylitis. Study-level points and caveats: From matched ankylosing spondylitis synovial fluid, disease-linked clones were reportedly recovered at significantly enriched levels. In synovial fluid and blood from reactive arthritis, some motif variants were previously reported. In ankylosing spondylitis blood, a motif of roughly eight highly homologous TCR beta variants appeared characteristic.

Libraries for TCR beta were made by quantitative 5'-RACE with molecular barcodes. TCRdb called the 5' RACE reads again in MiXCR, with one record for every CDR3 protein. This table holds over 200,000 distinct CDR3 sequences, approximately 20% found once. The clonotype was recovered from a male donor with ankylosing spondylitis. V usage is TRBV5-1 and J usage is TRBJ2-7, with TRBD2 matching over 10 bases. Sequencing input: blood, either unsorted or a sorted T cell fraction (not recorded which). Here the CDR3 reads CASSGLADGYEQYF. The CDR3 DNA sequence: TGCGCCAGTTCCGGACTAGCGGATGGATACGAGCAGTACTTC.